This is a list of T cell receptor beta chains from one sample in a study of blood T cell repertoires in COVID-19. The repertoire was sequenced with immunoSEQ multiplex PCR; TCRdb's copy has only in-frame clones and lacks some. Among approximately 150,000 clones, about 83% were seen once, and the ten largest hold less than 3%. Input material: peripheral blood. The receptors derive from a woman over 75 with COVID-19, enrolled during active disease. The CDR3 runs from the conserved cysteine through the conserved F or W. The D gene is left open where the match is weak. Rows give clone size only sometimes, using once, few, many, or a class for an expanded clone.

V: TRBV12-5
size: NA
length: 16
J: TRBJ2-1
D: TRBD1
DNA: TGTGCTAGTGGTTTGGGTCGGACAGGGGGCCTCAATGAGCAGTTCTTC
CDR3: CASGLGRTGGLNEQFF

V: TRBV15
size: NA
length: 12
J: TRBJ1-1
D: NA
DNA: TGTGCCACCTGGGGGGTGGGGACTGAAGCTTTCTTT
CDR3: CATWGVGTEAFF

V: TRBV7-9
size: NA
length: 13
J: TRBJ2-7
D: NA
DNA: TGTGCCAGCAGCAACCGGGACAACTACGAGCAGTACTTC
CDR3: CASSNRDNYEQYF

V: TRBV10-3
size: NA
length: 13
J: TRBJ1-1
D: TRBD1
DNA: TGTGCCATCAGTAGTCCGACAGGGACTGAAGCTTTCTTT
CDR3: CAISSPTGTEAFF

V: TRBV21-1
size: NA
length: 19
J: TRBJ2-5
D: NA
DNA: TGTGCCAGCAGCAAAAGGGACAGGTTTGTCACGGTGTACCAAGAGACCCAGTACTTC
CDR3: CASSKRDRFVTVYQETQYF

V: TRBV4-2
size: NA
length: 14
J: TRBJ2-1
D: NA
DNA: TGTGCCAGCAGCCTTGGTATAGGGAGGTATGAGCAGTTCTTC
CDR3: CASSLGIGRYEQFF

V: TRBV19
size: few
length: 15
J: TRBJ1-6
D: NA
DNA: TGTGCCAGTAGTATGCCCGCGGTTTATAATTCACCCCTCCACTTT
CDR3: CASSMPAVYNSPLHF

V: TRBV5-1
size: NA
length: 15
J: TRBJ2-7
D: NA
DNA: TGCGCCAGCAGCAGGGGGGCGCGGGAGATCGTCGAGCAGTACTTC
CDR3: CASSRGAREIVEQYF

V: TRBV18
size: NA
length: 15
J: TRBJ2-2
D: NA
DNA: TGTGCCAGCTCACCAAACCGGGGGTACACCGGGGAGCTGTTTTTT
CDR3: CASSPNRGYTGELFF

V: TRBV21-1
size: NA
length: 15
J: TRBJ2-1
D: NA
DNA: TGTGCCAGCAGCAAATCGAGGGATCGTCGGGATGAGCAGTTCTTC
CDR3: CASSKSRDRRDEQFF

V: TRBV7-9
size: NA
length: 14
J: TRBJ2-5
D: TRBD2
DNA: TGTGCCAGCAGCCAGGGACTAGTGAAAGAGACCCAGTACTTC
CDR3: CASSQGLVKETQYF

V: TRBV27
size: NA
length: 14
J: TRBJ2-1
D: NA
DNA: TGTGCCAGCCTAGGGAGGCACCGAAACAATGAGCAGTTCTTC
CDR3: CASLGRHRNNEQFF

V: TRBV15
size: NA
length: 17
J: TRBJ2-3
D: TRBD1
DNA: TGTGCCACCAGGGCAGGGACAGGACGCGGACCATCAGATACGCAGTATTTT
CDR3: CATRAGTGRGPSDTQYF

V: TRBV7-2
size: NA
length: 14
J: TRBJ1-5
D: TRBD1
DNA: TGTGCCAGCAGCTTAACACAGGGGGGACAGCCCCAGCATTTT
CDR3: CASSLTQGGQPQHF

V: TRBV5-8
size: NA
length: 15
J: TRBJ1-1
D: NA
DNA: TGTGCCAGCAGCTCACGGCGACTAAGAGACACTGAAGCTTTCTTT
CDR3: CASSSRRLRDTEAFF

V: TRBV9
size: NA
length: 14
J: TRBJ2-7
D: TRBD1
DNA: TGTGCCAGCAGCGTAGGGCCAGGGGGCCTCGAGCAGTACTTC
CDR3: CASSVGPGGLEQYF

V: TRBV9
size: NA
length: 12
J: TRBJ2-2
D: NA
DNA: TGTGCCAGCAGCCTTTCGTCCGGGGAGCTGTTTTTT
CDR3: CASSLSSGELFF

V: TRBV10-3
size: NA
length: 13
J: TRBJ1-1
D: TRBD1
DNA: TGTGCCATCATGGGGACAGGGTCCACTGAAGCTTTCTTT
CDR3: CAIMGTGSTEAFF

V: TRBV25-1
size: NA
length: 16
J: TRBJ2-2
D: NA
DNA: TGTGCCAGCAGTGAATTAGGAGGCCAGGGGTCCGGGGAGCTGTTTTTT
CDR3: CASSELGGQGSGELFF

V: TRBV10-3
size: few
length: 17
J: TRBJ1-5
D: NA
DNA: TGTGCCACCTCTTCCTTGACCGGGAGAGGTAGCAATCAGCCCCAGCATTTT
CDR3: CATSSLTGRGSNQPQHF

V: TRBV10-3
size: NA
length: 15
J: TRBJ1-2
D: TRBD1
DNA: TGTGCCATCAGTGAGTCCAGGGGGAGCCTTTATGGCTACACCTTC
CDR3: CAISESRGSLYGYTF

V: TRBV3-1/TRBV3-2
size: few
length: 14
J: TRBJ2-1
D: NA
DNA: TGTGCCAGCAGCCGGACAAGCCCTCGAGATGAGCAGTTCTTC
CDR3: CASSRTSPRDEQFF

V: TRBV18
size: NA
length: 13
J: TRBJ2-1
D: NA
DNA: TGTGCCAGCTCGACTGACGGGTACAATGAGCAGTTCTTC
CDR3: CASSTDGYNEQFF

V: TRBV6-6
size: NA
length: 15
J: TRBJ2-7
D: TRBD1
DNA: TGTGCCAGCAGTTACGACCCCGACAGGGCTGGCGAGCAGTACTTC
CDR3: CASSYDPDRAGEQYF

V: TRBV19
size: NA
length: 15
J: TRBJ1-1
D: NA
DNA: TGTGCCAGTAGCGACCACAGCGGCATGAACACTGAAGCTTTCTTT
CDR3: CASSDHSGMNTEAFF

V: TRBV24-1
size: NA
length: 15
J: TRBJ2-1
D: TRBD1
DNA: TGTGCCACCAGTGATAACCCGGGACAGGGGGCGAAGCAGTTCTTC
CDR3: CATSDNPGQGAKQFF

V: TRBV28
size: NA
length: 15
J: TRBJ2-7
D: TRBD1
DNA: TGTGCCAGCAGTTCCCCAAGACAGGGGAACTACGAGCAGTACTTC
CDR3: CASSSPRQGNYEQYF

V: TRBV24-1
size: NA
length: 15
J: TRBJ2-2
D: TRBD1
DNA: TGTGCCACAAGTACCGGGACAGGGGACACCGGGGAGCTGTTTTTT
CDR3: CATSTGTGDTGELFF

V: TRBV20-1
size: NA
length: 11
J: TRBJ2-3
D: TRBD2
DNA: TGCAGTGCTACGGTAGCGGGGGGGCGGTATTTT
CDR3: CSATVAGGRYF

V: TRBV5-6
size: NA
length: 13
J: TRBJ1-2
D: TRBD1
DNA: TGTGCCAGCAGCAGGACAGGGGTCTATGGCTACACCTTC
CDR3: CASSRTGVYGYTF

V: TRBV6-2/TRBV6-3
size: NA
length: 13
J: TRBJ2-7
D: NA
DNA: TGTGCCAGCAGTTACGAAATCCTAGACGAGCAGTACTTC
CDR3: CASSYEILDEQYF

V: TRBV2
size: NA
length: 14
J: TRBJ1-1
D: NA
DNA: TGTGCCAGCGGCCACGGACAGAAGAACACTGAAGCTTTCTTT
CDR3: CASGHGQKNTEAFF

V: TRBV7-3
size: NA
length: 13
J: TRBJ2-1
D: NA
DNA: TGTGCCAGCAGCCCCCTCGGGGGCAATGAGCAGTTCTTC
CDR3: CASSPLGGNEQFF

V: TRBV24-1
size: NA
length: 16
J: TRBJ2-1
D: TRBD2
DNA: TGTGCCACCAGTGATTTGGCGACTAGCGGGAGTCGTGAGCAGTTCTTC
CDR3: CATSDLATSGSREQFF

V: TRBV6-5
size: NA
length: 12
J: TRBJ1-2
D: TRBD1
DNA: TGTGCCAGCAGTCGAGGGGGCGAAGGCTACACCTTC
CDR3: CASSRGGEGYTF

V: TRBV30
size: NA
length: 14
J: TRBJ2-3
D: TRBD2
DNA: TGTGCCTGGTGGACTAGCGGGGGGCGAGATACGCAGTATTTT
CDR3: CAWWTSGGRDTQYF

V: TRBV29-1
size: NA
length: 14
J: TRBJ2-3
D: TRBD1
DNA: TGCAGCGCCATCGCTGACAGGGTACGCCCGACGCAGTATTTT
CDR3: CSAIADRVRPTQYF

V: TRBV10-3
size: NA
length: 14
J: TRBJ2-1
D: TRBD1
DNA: TGTGCCATCAGGGGGACAGGGGATGGTAATGAGCAGTTCTTC
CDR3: CAIRGTGDGNEQFF

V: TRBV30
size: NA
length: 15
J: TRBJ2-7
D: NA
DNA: TGTGCCTGGAGTGCGGGTACAGGGCTCTACGAGGAGCAGTACTTC
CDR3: CAWSAGTGLYEEQYF

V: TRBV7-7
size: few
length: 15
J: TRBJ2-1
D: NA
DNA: TGTGCCAGCAGCCCCAGCGGGCCTGCCTACAATGAGCAGTTCTTC
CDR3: CASSPSGPAYNEQFF

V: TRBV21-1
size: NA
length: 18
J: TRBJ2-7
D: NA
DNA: TGTGCCAGCAGCAAAGGACAGGGGCCCCAGGGATGCTCCTACGAGCAGTACTTC
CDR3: CASSKGQGPQGCSYEQYF

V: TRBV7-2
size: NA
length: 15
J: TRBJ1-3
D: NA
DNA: TGTGCCAGCAGCTTAGGACACCTCTCTGGAAACACCATATATTTT
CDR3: CASSLGHLSGNTIYF

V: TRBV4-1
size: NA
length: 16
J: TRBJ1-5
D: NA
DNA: TGCGCCAGCAGCCAAGATGACTGGGCAGGGTATCGGCCCCAGCATTTT
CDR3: CASSQDDWAGYRPQHF

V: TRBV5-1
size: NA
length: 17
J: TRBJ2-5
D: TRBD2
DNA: TGCGCCAGCAGCTTGGGGAGGACTAGCGGGAGCGTAGAGACCCAGTACTTC
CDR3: CASSLGRTSGSVETQYF

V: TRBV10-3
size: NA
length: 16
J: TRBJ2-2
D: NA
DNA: TGTGCCATCAGTCCGAGCCGGGCTAGCTCCGCCGGGGAGCTGTTTTTT
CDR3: CAISPSRASSAGELFF

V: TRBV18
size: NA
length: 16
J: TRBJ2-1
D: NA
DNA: TGTGCCAGCTCACCACCGCGGAGCGGCACCTACAATGAGCAGTTCTTC
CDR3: CASSPPRSGTYNEQFF

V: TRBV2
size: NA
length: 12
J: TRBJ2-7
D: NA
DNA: TGTGCCGCCGGGACTTTTACCTACGAGCAGTACTTC
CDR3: CAAGTFTYEQYF

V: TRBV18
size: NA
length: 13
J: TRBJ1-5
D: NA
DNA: TGTGCCAGCTCAACTGCGACACCACAGCCCCAGCATTTT
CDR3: CASSTATPQPQHF